The TCR beta chain under discussion was sequenced for a study of regulatory T cells in long-lasting Graves disease. Study-level background: Antithyroid drug intake by newly diagnosed Graves' patients had lasted under 3 months.

The CDR3 is 14 amino acids. Germline V gene data show CDR1 as KGHSH and CDR2 as LQKENI. V lost 10 bases to trimming and J lost 5 bases, with 20 bases between them. Specified time point: newly diagnosed GD, antithyroid drugs for less than 3 months. The authors made the TCR library using RNA they extracted from PBMCs. This clonotype came up many times. Researchers made TCR beta libraries by using iRepertoire HTBI primers and running Arm-PCR on CDR3 regions. TCRdb re-analysed the multiplex PCR reads in MiXCR, keeping a single row per CDR3 protein. In the table there are about 470,000 distinct CDR3 sequences, about 16% of which are singletons. These sequences were also reported in another study, on T cells in Graves' hyperthyroidism and ophthalmopathy. From that paper: Stable Graves' hyperthyroidism denoted no ophthalmopathy progression over 18 months. Primed by the HTBI set, a first-round RT-PCR was run on the TCR CDR3. Within blood appeared most thyroid clonotypes that had expanded above 0.001.

The J gene is TRBJ2-5, the V gene TRBV18; TRBD2 is a possible D gene (6 bases). The source material was peripheral blood mononuclear cells (PBMCs), sampled at new diagnosis, from a patient treated with antithyroid drugs. The receptor was isolated from a woman aged 30 to 39 with Graves disease. The CDR3 here is CATQEGSSGETQYF. The CDR3 nucleotides read TGTGCCACCCAGGAGGGCAGCAGTGGGGAGACCCAGTACTTC.